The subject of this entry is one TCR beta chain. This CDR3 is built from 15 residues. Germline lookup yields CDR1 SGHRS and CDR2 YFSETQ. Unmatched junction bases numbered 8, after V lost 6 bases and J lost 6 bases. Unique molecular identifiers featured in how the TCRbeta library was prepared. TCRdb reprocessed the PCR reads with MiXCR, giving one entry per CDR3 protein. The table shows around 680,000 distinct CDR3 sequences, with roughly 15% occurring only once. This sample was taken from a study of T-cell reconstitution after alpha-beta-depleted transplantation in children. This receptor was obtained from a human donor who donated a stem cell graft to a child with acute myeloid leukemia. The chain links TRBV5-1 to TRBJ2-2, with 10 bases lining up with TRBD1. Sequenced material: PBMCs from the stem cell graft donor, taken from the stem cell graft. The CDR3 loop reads CASNRGTGEPGELFF. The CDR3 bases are TGCGCCAGCAATCGGGGGACAGGGGAGCCCGGGGAGCTGTTTTTT. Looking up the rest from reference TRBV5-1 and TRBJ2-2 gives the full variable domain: KAGVTQTPRYLIKTRGQQVTLSCSPISGHRSVSWYQQTPGQGLQFLFEYFSETQRNKGNFPGRFSGRQFSNSRSEMNVSTLELGDSALYLCASNRGTGEPGELFFGEGSRLTVL.